These T cell receptor beta chains were read from a single sample in a study of blood T cell repertoires in COVID-19. Sequenced by immunoSEQ multiplex PCR; TCRdb stores in-frame clones only, minus some. The sample comprises about 100,000 clones, around 84% of which are singletons, and about 2% rests with the top ten. Sequencing was carried out using peripheral blood. The receptors here all came from a man between 65 and 85 years old with active or convalescent COVID-19. Both conserved end residues are part of each CDR3. The D gene is left open where the match is weak. The size entry is marked missing in some rows and otherwise reads once, few, many or a size class.

- | TRBJ1-6 | - | TRBV2 | TGTGCCAGCAGTGTCTTGGGGGCTGATTCACCCCTCCACTTT | CASSVLGADSPLHF
- | TRBJ2-3 | - | TRBV9 | TGTGCCAGCAGCCCCCGGGACTTAGATACGCAGTATTTT | CASSPRDLDTQYF
- | TRBJ2-5 | TRBD2 | TRBV18 | TGTGCCAGCTCACCACTGCTTGCGGGAGAAGGGGAGACCCAGTACTTC | CASSPLLAGEGETQYF
- | TRBJ1-6 | - | TRBV12-3/TRBV12-4 | TGTGCCAGCAGTTTGAGTAATTCACCCCTCCACTTT | CASSLSNSPLHF
- | TRBJ2-7 | TRBD1 | TRBV27 | TGTGCCAGCAGCCGGGACAGCCTCTACGAGCAGTACTTC | CASSRDSLYEQYF
- | TRBJ1-1 | TRBD1 | TRBV6-6 | TGTGCCAGCACCCTCCCTCGCGGGACAGAGAACACTGAAGCTTTCTTT | CASTLPRGTENTEAFF
few | TRBJ1-3 | - | TRBV10-3 | TGTGCCATTCGAGAGGGGGCTGGAAACACCATATATTTT | CAIREGAGNTIYF
- | TRBJ2-3 | TRBD1 | TRBV11-1 | TGTGCCAGCAGCTGGGACAGATACACAGATACGCAGTATTTT | CASSWDRYTDTQYF
- | TRBJ2-5 | TRBD1 | TRBV3-1/TRBV3-2 | TGTGCCAGCAGCCCAGGAGACAGGGGCAGTGGAGTGGGAGAGACCCAGTACTTC | CASSPGDRGSGVGETQYF
- | TRBJ1-6 | TRBD1 | TRBV19 | TGTGCCAGTAGTATAACGACAGGGGGGTCCTATAATTCACCCCTCCACTTT | CASSITTGGSYNSPLHF
- | TRBJ1-1 | - | TRBV5-1 | TGCGCCAGCAGCTTGGGCGGGGGGAGGGAAGGCACTGAAGCTTTCTTT | CASSLGGGREGTEAFF
- | TRBJ2-2 | - | TRBV7-2 | TGTGCCAGCAGCTTACTAGGGGTGAACACCGGGGAGCTGTTTTTT | CASSLLGVNTGELFF
- | TRBJ2-1 | TRBD1 | TRBV7-2 | TGTGCCAGCAGCTTGGACAGGAACAATGAGCAGTTCTTC | CASSLDRNNEQFF
- | TRBJ2-3 | - | TRBV6-1 | TGTGCCAGCAGTGATGGCAGGCTGACAGATACGCAGTATTTT | CASSDGRLTDTQYF
- | TRBJ2-1 | TRBD2 | TRBV9 | TGTGCCAGCAGCGTAGGGAAACTAGCGGGGGATAGCTCCTACAATGAGCAGTTCTTC | CASSVGKLAGDSSYNEQFF